This T cell receptor (beta chain) was sequenced in a study of T cell responses to AZD1222 COVID-19 vaccine (dated by TCRdb to about 2021). Context from the whole study: TCR sequencing was performed for 230 to 250 trial participants, of whom 200 to 220 were given two doses of AZD1222 and 26 were given two doses of MenACWY control vaccine. Trial participants were enrolled by age into 18-55, 56-69 and 70-plus year subgroups, with approximately 150, 30 and 60 TCR-sequenced participants respectively.

What this sample's time point label stands for: about 28 days (+/-7) after the second vaccine dose. Because spike-specific TCR depth and breadth did not differ between the two schedules, AZD1222 recipients who got a second dose at roughly 4 weeks were pooled with those who got a second dose at roughly 12 weeks. Vaccinee samples came from UK trials COV001 and COV002, including a single-blind randomized controlled phase 2/3 trial of AZD1222 (ChAdOx1 nCoV-19) in healthy adults. Trial participant PBMC samples were collected at day 0 and day 28 after the second dose for TCRbeta chain sequencing. V is pared back by 2 bases and J by 0 bases, with 11 bases lying between the germline termini. The CDR3 runs 16 amino acids, cysteine and phenylalanine included. Only CDR3 DNA is held: 48 bases, read in frame from base 1. CDR1 and CDR2 are drawn from the germline V gene: SGHTA, FQGNSA. The CDR3 regions of human TCRbeta chains were subjected to immunosequencing. Per the original workflow: Repertoire TCRs were checked for matches against a reference library of SARS-CoV-2-specific TCRs that had been generated using the MIRA antigen-specificity platform. Breadth meant the fraction of unique TCRs that were SARS-CoV-2-associated, whereas depth meant the fraction of total T cells that were SARS-CoV-2-associated. Using the MIRA data, each spike-specific TCR was assigned both to the spike region to which the TCR was reactive and to a CD4 or CD8 class. Log10-transformed breadth and depth values were compared by one-way ANOVA with Sidak's multiple comparisons tests. Drawn from immuneACCESS, this table holds only the in-frame rearrangements with V and J called that TCRdb kept. Clones are partly lost; checked studies trace under half to an unresolved V gene and leave the rest unexplained. The V and J calls and clone size are taken from that table; D and trimming were inferred from the DNA. This sample lists 100,000 to 150,000 clones; approximately 85% were detected once. Clones ranked in the top ten supply about 4.3% of the sample.

Turning to this clone: Its antigen has not been determined. Per-base qualities were not stored, and no clone one base away is much larger.

Overall study results and their limits: The 56-69-year group was small, and its depth increase did not reach significance, likely because of low power. The whole spike protein was spanned by vaccine-associated CD4 TCRs, and dominant responses were seen in regions 160-218 and 743-854. After two AZD1222 doses, spike-specific TCR breadth and depth were significantly higher than at day 0 and than in MenACWY recipients. No day 14 peak-response samples were available, so repertoires were characterized only after the peak T cell response. Only 5 to 7 AZD1222 recipients were SARS-CoV-2 seropositive at baseline, limiting conclusions about previously exposed vaccinees. Most participants were white British and females outnumbered males, and the authors suggested that clonal diversity may have been underestimated. Nearly half of unique spike-specific TCRs reportedly recognized epitopes outside regions mutated in the B.1.351 and B.1.1.7 variants.

The chain is encoded by TRBV7-2 joined to TRBJ1-3, with the D gene call left open. The sample in question was peripheral blood, obtained 28 days after the second AZD1222 dose. This TCR derives from an adult who received the AZD1222 COVID-19 vaccine. The CDR3 protein: CASSLFTASSGNTIYF. The nucleotide sequence is TGTGCCAGCAGCTTATTTACGGCCAGCTCTGGAAACACCATATATTTT.